A single sample is the source of the 20 T cell receptor beta chains below, sequenced in a study of beta chain features in type 1 diabetes. Study outcomes and limitations: Researchers report that Type 1 diabetes patients had moderately but significantly shorter TCRB CDR3s across all four CD4+ subsets.

No cognate antigen is known for these TCRs. The isolated RNA, all of it, was reverse transcribed, so expressed TCRB transcripts were what got sequenced. TCRdb's table, derived via immunoSEQ multiplex PCR, lists solely in-frame clones and lacks some. The sample records about 640,000 clones, around 11% being singletons. The sample comprised naive CD4+ T cells from blood. These receptors were taken from a man aged 30 to 39 with type 1 diabetes.

The sample holds a few counts of this clone. The chain carries TRBV7-2 and TRBJ2-1; 9 nucleotides line up with TRBD1. Trimming removed 4 bases from V and 5 bases from J; junction bases left unmatched: 6. CDR1 is SGHTA, CDR2 FQGNSA, per germline. The CDR3 totals 15 residues. Here the CDR3 reads CASSWVGTGNNEQFF. The CDR3 DNA reads TGTGCCAGCAGCTGGGTCGGGACAGGGAACAATGAGCAGTTCTTC.

The chain links TRBV29-1 to TRBJ1-3; D might be TRBD1 (6 bases). This CDR3 spans 13 amino acids. In germline, CDR1 is SQVTM, CDR2 ANQGSEA. Trimming cost V 7 bases and J 1 base, with 11 bases left between them. Here the CDR3 DNA reads TGCAGCGCACAGGGTCATTCTGGAAACACCATATATTTT. Protein product: CSAQGHSGNTIYF.

This clone was detected only a few times. The chain combines TRBV10-3 with TRBJ2-7; 8 bases are a match to TRBD2. This CDR3 has 15 residues. CDR1 is ENHRY and CDR2 is SYGVKD in the germline V gene. The ends lost 5 bases at V and 0 bases at J; junction bases unmatched: 6. This CDR3 is CAISFKRGSSYEQYF. The CDR3 DNA follows: TGTGCCATCAGTTTCAAGCGGGGGAGCTCCTACGAGCAGTACTTC.

This clone was seen more than once but under ten times. The J gene is TRBJ2-3, the V gene TRBV5-6, with 7 nucleotides matching TRBD1. V lost 0 bases, J lost 7 bases, and 5 bases stayed unmatched. The CDR3 has 14 amino acids. Germline V gives CDR1 SGHDT, CDR2 YYEEEE. In DNA form, the CDR3 reads TGTGCCAGCAGCTTGGACAGGGGCCCGTATACGCAGTATTTT. It translates to CASSLDRGPYTQYF. Filled out from reference TRBV5-6 and TRBJ2-3, the complete variable domain reads DAGVTQSPTHLIKTRGQQVTLRCSPKSGHDTVSWYQQALGQGPQFIFQYYEEEERQRGNFPDRFSGHQFPNYSSELNVNALLLGDSALYLCASSLDRGPYTQYFGPGTRLTVL.

This sequence joins TRBV29-1 and TRBJ2-1; 7 bases fit TRBD2. The CDR3 has 16 amino acids. The J segment lost 0 bases and the V segment lost 3 bases, leaving 8 bases of the junction unmatched. CDR1 is SQVTM and CDR2 is ANQGSEA in the germline V gene. The CDR3 loop is CSVDLLGGSSYNEQFF. For the CDR3, the DNA is TGCAGCGTTGATCTGTTGGGAGGGAGCTCCTACAATGAGCAGTTCTTC.

The sample holds a few counts of this clone. This chain links TRBV9 with TRBJ2-2; D gene uncertain. CDR1 SGDLS and CDR2 YYNGEE come from the germline V gene. V was cut by 0 bases and J by 7 bases, with 10 bases left in between. CDR3 size: 14 residues. DNA of the CDR3: TGTGCCAGCAGCGTAGGCCCTGCACTCGGGGAGCTGTTTTTT. Amino acids: CASSVGPALGELFF.

The chain joins TRBV30 to TRBJ1-2, with 8 positions matching TRBD1. The germline gives CDR1 GTSNPN, CDR2 SVGIG (reference sequence). Trimming cost V 4 bases and J 5 bases; bases outside gene matches: 18. This CDR3 has 17 amino acids. The CDR3 region has the DNA TGTGCCTGGAACGAGGATGGTAGACAGGGGCCCAGATATGGCTACACCTTC. This encodes CAWNEDGRQGPRYGYTF. The full variable domain, in which reference TRBV30 and TRBJ1-2 provide the parts outside the CDR3, is SQTIHQWPATLVQPVGSPLSLECTVEGTSNPNLYWYRQAAGRGLQLLFYSVGIGQISSEVPQNLSASRPQDRQFILSSKKLLLSDSGFYLCAWNEDGRQGPRYGYTFGSGTRLTVV.

This clone was counted between two and nine times. The V gene is TRBV29-1, the J gene TRBJ2-7; TRBD2 aligns across 11 bases. The germline gives CDR1 SQVTM, CDR2 ANQGSEA. With 6 bases clipped from V and 2 bases from J, the junction kept 15 bases outside the gene matches. CDR3 length: 17 amino acids. The CDR3 DNA reads TGCAGCGTCAAGGGTGGGCTCGGGACTAGCGGAACCTACGAGCAGTACTTC. Protein sequence: CSVKGGLGTSGTYEQYF.

Only a few counts were recorded for this clone. Here the CDR3 DNA reads TGTGCCAGCAGCTTTGGCCAGACCTCTTACGAGCAGTACTTC. Its protein is CASSFGQTSYEQYF. The V call is TRBV11-2, the J call TRBJ2-7; no clear D gene. There are 14 residues in the CDR3. V lost 3 bases to trimming and J lost 4 bases, with 13 bases between them. CDR1 is SGHAT, CDR2 FQNNGV, per germline.

This chain joins TRBV18 and TRBJ2-3, with D hard to call. From germline, CDR1 is KGHSH and CDR2 LQKENI. CDR3 length: 12 amino acids. Trimming shortened V by 6 bases and J by 0 bases, and 4 bases separated the two germline ends. The CDR3 region is CASSSSTDTQYF. In DNA, the CDR3 is TGTGCCAGCTCTTCTAGCACAGATACGCAGTATTTT. The full variable domain, its missing parts supplied by reference TRBV18 and TRBJ2-3, is NAGVMQNPRHLVRRRGQEARLRCSPMKGHSHVYWYRQLPEEGLKFMVYLQKENIIDESGMPKERFSAEFPKEGPSILRIQQVVRGDSAAYFCASSSSTDTQYFGPGTRLTVL.

This clone was picked up a small number of times. V usage is TRBV19 and J usage is TRBJ2-1; D call uncertain. The CDR3 is made up of 13 amino acids. Germline loops: CDR1 LNHDA, CDR2 SQIVND (reference sequence). V lost 10 bases to trimming and J lost 10 bases, with 20 bases between them. CDR3 in DNA: TGTGCCACTAACGGCGACTCTCCAATGGAGCAGTTCTTC. This gives the protein CATNGDSPMEQFF.

This clone was counted between two and nine times. This chain links TRBV20-1 with TRBJ1-1; TRBD1 might be the D (6 bases). Germline V gives CDR1 DFQATT, CDR2 SNEGSKA (reference sequence). V dropped 8 bases and J dropped 7 bases, with 11 bases sitting between them. The CDR3 contains 10 residues. The CDR3 loop reads CSTGRSEAFF. DNA of the CDR3: TGCAGTACAGGGAGGAGTGAAGCTTTCTTT.

This clone was observed a handful of times. The J gene is TRBJ1-5, the V gene TRBV10-3; D not certain. The CDR3 consists of 13 residues. The germline CDR1 and CDR2 sequences are ENHRY and SYGVKD. With 4 bases removed from V and 4 bases from J, the gap between germline ends came to 8 bases. The CDR3 is CAISGDNNQPQHF. The CDR3 region has the DNA TGTGCCATCAGTGGTGACAATAATCAGCCCCAGCATTTT.

Comment on this clone: Sequence at one end of the junction differs from germline and may be a read error. V usage is TRBV7-7 and J usage is TRBJ2-2, with D possibly matching TRBD2 (5 bases). Per germline, CDR1 SSHAT and CDR2 FNYEAQ (reference sequence). The CDR3 length is 15 residues. The CDR3 protein is CASSFGSILTGELFF. DNA of the CDR3: TGTGCTAGCAGCTTTGGGAGCATCCTCACCGGGGAGCTGTTTTTT.

The chain combines TRBV7-2 with TRBJ2-7; 9 nucleotides match TRBD2. CDR1 SGHTA and CDR2 FQGNSA come from the germline V gene. J lost 4 bases, V lost 4 bases, and 17 bases had no gene match. This CDR3 has 18 residues. CDR3 residues: CASSSPFALRGGTYEQYF. The CDR3 DNA reads as TGTGCCAGCAGCTCCCCCTTCGCGTTGCGGGGGGGGACTTACGAGCAGTACTTC.

This clone appeared a few times. This CDR3 is also generated by other DNA sequences in the sample. J is TRBJ2-7 and V is TRBV13, with a weak D call TRBD2 (6 bases). Germline CDR1 and CDR2: PRHDT and FYEKMQ (reference sequence). The length of the CDR3 is 12 residues. The germline V and J ends were trimmed by 2 bases and 7 bases, with 9 bases remaining between them. The CDR3 bases are TGTGCCAGCAGCTTACGTCGGGGGGAGCAGTACTTC. The encoded protein is CASSLRRGEQYF.

The rearrangement links TRBV5-1 to TRBJ1-2; a possible D gene is TRBD1 (5 bases). V dropped 0 bases and J dropped 4 bases, with 10 bases sitting between them. Germline CDR1 and CDR2: SGHRS and YFSETQ. The CDR3 is 14 amino acids. The CDR3 nucleotides read TGCGCCAGCAGCTTGGGTGAGGGGAGCTATGGCTACACCTTC. This gives the protein CASSLGEGSYGYTF.

The sample holds a few counts of this clone. This sample also contains other DNA sequences that code for the same CDR3. This chain uses TRBV27 with TRBJ2-3; D is uncertain. The germline V gene has CDR1 MNHEY and CDR2 SMNVEV (reference sequence). The ends were cut back, 5 bases at V and 0 bases at J, with 3 bases in the middle. This CDR3 spans 12 amino acids. The CDR3 DNA is TGTGCCAGCAGTCCAAGCACAGATACGCAGTATTTT. Its translation is CASSPSTDTQYF.

V and J are TRBV7-6 and TRBJ2-7; D ambiguous. The CDR3 totals 14 residues. V shed 1 base and J shed 2 bases, with 9 bases lying between them. CDR1 and CDR2 (germline): SGHVS, FNYEAQ. The CDR3 reads CASSLENGAYEQYF. CDR3 DNA: TGTGCCAGCAGCTTAGAGAATGGGGCCTACGAGCAGTACTTC.

V usage is TRBV5-6 and J usage is TRBJ2-1; TRBD1 matches at 7 bases. CDR3 length equals 17 residues. V dropped 4 bases and J dropped 2; count of bases not matched to a gene: 12. Per the germline V gene, CDR1 is SGHDT and CDR2 is YYEEEE. CDR3 DNA: TGTGCCAGCAGCGAGGAGGCCAGGGGGTCTGCCTACAATGAGCAGTTCTTC. It codes for CASSEEARGSAYNEQFF.